Shown below are 3 T cell receptor beta chains from a single sample sequenced in a study of shared clonotypes between healthy human individuals. Method: immunoSEQ multiplex PCR; TCRdb's copy keeps in-frame clones and lacks some. The table shows roughly 2.4 million clones, with approximately 96% occurring only once. The sample consisted of naive CD4+ T cells sorted from blood. The sample's subset: CD45RA+ positively selected. These receptors were obtained from a man between 18 and 29 years old in good health.

V is TRBV6-5 and J is TRBJ1-2; 8 nucleotides align to TRBD1. Trimming removed 5 bases from V and 8 bases from J; junction bases left unmatched: 7. Germline loops: CDR1 MNHEY, CDR2 SVGAGI. This CDR3 comprises 13 residues. The CDR3 DNA follows: TGTGCCAGCAGTCGAGGAAGGACAGGGGGCTACACCTTC. Its translation is CASSRGRTGGYTF.

The chain uses TRBV11-2 and TRBJ1-2; D remains ambiguous. Trimming took off 3 bases at V and 7 bases at J, with 12 bases between the two ends. The CDR3 runs 13 residues. Germline values: CDR1 SGHAT, CDR2 FQNNGV. CDR3 DNA sequence: TGTGCCAGCAGCTTTTTTGTGACTAGTGGCTACACCTTC. Its protein is CASSFFVTSGYTF.

V usage is TRBV6-6 and J usage is TRBJ1-6; 9 nucleotides agree with TRBD1. Germline lookup yields CDR1 MNHNY and CDR2 SVGAGI (reference sequence). The CDR3 loop spans 15 amino acids. J gave up 9 bases and V 2 bases, and 5 bases lay outside the gene matches. This CDR3 reads CASSYGQGSISPLHF. DNA of the CDR3: TGTGCCAGCAGTTACGGACAGGGGAGTATTTCACCCCTCCACTTT.